The rows below give T cell receptor beta chains drawn from one sample of a study of T cells after yellow fever vaccination. MiXCR, run by TCRdb on the 5' RACE reads, gives a single entry per CDR3 protein. Of 300,000 or so distinct CDR3 sequences detected, less than 9.5% appear once; the ten largest clones hold approximately 16%. Sequences were derived from PBMCs, sampled about 41 days after the first yellow fever vaccination. All receptors derive from a young man who received the YFV17D yellow fever vaccine. Both conserved end residues are part of each CDR3. D genes are given only for firm matches. Some rows have no size entry. The others give once, few or many, or a class for an expanded clone.

J	size	V	length	D	CDR3	DNA
TRBJ2-1	NA	TRBV3-1	12	NA	CASSQERRNKFF	TGTGCCAGCAGCCAAGAGAGGAGGAATAAGTTCTTC
TRBJ2-1	NA	TRBV5-1	13	TRBD2	CASSPGLANEQFF	TGCGCCAGCAGCCCGGGACTAGCGAATGAGCAGTTCTTC
TRBJ2-1	few	TRBV30	14	NA	CAWSVRVRYNEQFF	TGTGCCTGGAGTGTTCGGGTAAGGTACAATGAGCAGTTCTTC
TRBJ2-3	many	TRBV29-1	11	NA	CSADGPDTQYF	TGCAGCGCGGACGGTCCAGATACGCAGTATTTT
TRBJ2-4	few	TRBV4-1	16	TRBD2	CASSHRGRDGRNIQYF	TGCGCCAGCAGTCACCGCGGCCGGGACGGGAGGAACATTCAGTACTTC
TRBJ2-3	NA	TRBV5-1	11	NA	CASSGFDTQYF	TGCGCCAGCAGCGGTTTTGATACGCAGTATTTT
TRBJ2-7	few	TRBV5-1	14	NA	CASSLDSHGFEQYF	TGCGCCAGCAGCTTGGACAGCCATGGGTTCGAGCAGTACTTC
TRBJ1-6	few	TRBV3-1	13	NA	CASSQAGVSPLHF	TGTGCCAGCAGCCAGGCAGGGGTATCACCCCTCCACTTT
TRBJ1-2	NA	TRBV6-5	17	NA	CASSYSVGVRQIYGYTF	TGTGCCAGCAGTTACTCAGTAGGGGTTCGGCAGATCTATGGCTACACCTTC
TRBJ1-5	few	TRBV5-1	20	NA	CASSLALVFWGNSRNQPQHF	TGCGCCAGCAGCTTGGCCTTAGTTTTTTGGGGGAATTCTCGCAATCAGCCCCAGCATTTT
TRBJ1-1	NA	TRBV10-3	11	NA	CAISAEGTAFF	TGTGCCATCAGTGCCGAGGGGACGGCTTTCTTT
TRBJ1-2	few	TRBV10-2	12	NA	CASRDSNYGYTF	TGCGCCAGCAGAGACAGTAACTATGGCTACACCTTC
TRBJ1-4	NA	TRBV28	15	TRBD1	CASSRGQGAGEKLFF	TGTGCCAGCAGCCGCGGACAGGGGGCCGGTGAAAAACTGTTTTTT
TRBJ2-5	few	TRBV20-1	15	NA	CSAGRPGLRQETQYF	TGCAGTGCTGGGAGACCGGGACTCAGACAAGAGACCCAGTACTTC